The 27 T cell receptor beta chains presented below share a single source sample, sequenced in a study of follicular helper T cells after annual influenza vaccination. Libraries were prepared by immunoSEQ multiplex PCR; TCRdb keeps only in-frame clonotypes and omits some of them. The data show about 10,000 clones, about 85% seen once. Stated time point: 2014-2015 season, 7 days after vaccination. Here the sequenced sample was CXCR5- memory CD4+ T cells sorted from blood, taken 7 days after influenza vaccination. The receptors originated from an adult who received the influenza vaccine.

The chain couples TRBV30 to TRBJ2-7; D is unclear. Trimming shortened V by 3 bases and J by 6 bases, and 18 bases separated the two germline ends. Germline CDR1 GTSNPN, CDR2 SVGIG (reference sequence). The CDR3 covers 14 residues. The CDR3 region has the DNA TGTGCCTGGAGGGCCCTCGGACCGGTCGTCGAGCAGTACTTC. Protein sequence: CAWRALGPVVEQYF.

The genes are TRBV15 and TRBJ1-5; TRBD1 is a possible D gene (6 bases). This CDR3 is built from 15 residues. The V and J ends lost 5 bases and 5 bases respectively, with 16 bases between them. From germline, CDR1 is LNHNV and CDR2 YYDKDF (reference sequence). CDR3 coding DNA: TGTGCCACCAGCCCTGAAAACAGGGTAGATCAGCCCCAGCATTTT. Translated, it gives CATSPENRVDQPQHF.

The rearrangement links TRBV1 to TRBJ1-3; no check of the table's D call, TRBD1, against the DNA was made. TRBV1 has pseudogene status. This CDR3 contains 17 residues. The DNA for the CDR3 is TGCACCAGCAGCCAGGACCGGGACAGGGGACCTGGAAACACCATATATTTT. Its translation: CTSSQDRDRGPGNTIYF.

This chain uses TRBV7-9 with TRBJ2-1; D remains ambiguous. CDR3 length: 12 amino acids. CDR1 is SEHNR and CDR2 is FQNEAQ in the germline V gene (reference sequence). The V and J ends lost 3 bases and 9 bases respectively, with 9 bases between them. The CDR3 DNA is TGTGCCAGCAGCTTTGGTTGGGGTGAGCAGTTCTTC. Translation gives CASSFGWGEQFF.

The rearrangement joins TRBV4-3 to TRBJ2-5; a possible D gene is TRBD2 (6 bases). Germline V lookup: CDR1 LGHNA, CDR2 YSLEER. V lost 0 bases, J lost 5 bases, and 10 bases lay in between. This CDR3 region has 14 residues. The CDR3 region has the DNA TGCGCCAGCAGCCAAGATAGTCGGGGGGAGACCCAGTACTTC. Translated: CASSQDSRGETQYF.

This chain uses TRBV19 with TRBJ1-4, with D perhaps TRBD1 (6 bases). The CDR3 runs 15 residues. Trimming stripped 3 bases from V and 8 bases from J, with 16 bases between. Looked up from germline, CDR1 is LNHDA and CDR2 is SQIVND (reference sequence). The CDR3 DNA is TGTGCCAGTAGTATTTTTGAGGGGGGACGGGAAAAACTGTTTTTT. This gives the protein CASSIFEGGREKLFF.

This chain links TRBV5-1 with TRBJ1-1; 8 bases map to TRBD1. Germline CDR1 reads SGHRS; CDR2 reads YFSETQ. This CDR3 is 15 amino acids long. The V and J ends lost 3 bases and 0 bases, in that order; junction bases with no gene match: 4. For the CDR3, the DNA is TGCGCCAGCAGCTCGACAGGGGCAATGAACACTGAAGCTTTCTTT. It codes for CASSSTGAMNTEAFF.

The chain carries TRBV5-1 and TRBJ2-2, with 10 nucleotides matching TRBD1. Germline CDR1 is SGHRS and CDR2 is YFSETQ. The CDR3 is made up of 15 amino acids. J lost 7 bases, V lost 4 bases, and 7 bases had no gene match. The CDR3 spells CASSTTGGQSGELFF. The CDR3 bases are TGCGCCAGCAGCACGACAGGGGGCCAGAGCGGGGAGCTGTTTTTT.

V usage is TRBV6-4 and J usage is TRBJ2-1; 13 bases align to TRBD2. Germline-derived CDR1 and CDR2 are MRHNA and SNTAGT. CDR3 length: 14 amino acids. V shed 6 bases, J shed 5 bases, and the junction held 1 base outside the gene matches. The CDR3 protein is CASRGLAGNNEQFF. The CDR3 nucleotides are TGTGCCAGCAGGGGACTAGCGGGAAACAATGAGCAGTTCTTC.

The chain uses TRBV5-6 and TRBJ1-3; perhaps TRBD1 as D (6 bases). CDR1 and CDR2 (germline): SGHDT, YYEEEE. The CDR3 contains 14 residues. Trimming took off 2 bases at V and 9 bases at J, with 15 bases between the two ends. CDR3 amino acids: CASSLQGRQSTIYF. CDR3 coding DNA: TGTGCCAGCAGCTTACAGGGACGGCAAAGCACCATATATTTT.

The V and J genes are TRBV9 and TRBJ2-5, with D possibly matching TRBD1 (6 bases). Trimming left V 3 bases short and J 1 base short, with 13 bases between. This CDR3 region has 15 residues. Germline V CDR1 and CDR2: SGDLS, YYNGEE. The CDR3 sequence: CASSALGGSQETQYF. The DNA of the CDR3 is TGTGCCAGCAGCGCGCTAGGGGGAAGCCAAGAGACCCAGTACTTC.

CDR3 DNA sequence: TGTGCCAGCAGCATAGGCGGGGATCTACAAGAGACCCAGTACTTC. Translated, it gives CASSIGGDLQETQYF. The gene calls are TRBV2 and TRBJ2-5; tentative D call: TRBD2 (6 bases). The CDR3 runs 15 residues. Germline loops: CDR1 SNHLY, CDR2 FYNNEI. The germline V and J ends were trimmed by 6 bases and 2 bases, with 16 bases remaining between them.

This clone showed up just a few times. The gene calls are TRBV9 and TRBJ1-1; no reliable D call. CDR3 length equals 13 residues. The germline V and J ends were trimmed by 1 base and 1 base, with 5 bases remaining between them. CDR1 is SGDLS, CDR2 YYNGEE, per germline. CDR3 sequence: CASSVKGNTEAFF. The CDR3 region has the DNA TGTGCCAGCAGCGTAAAGGGGAACACTGAAGCTTTCTTT.

V usage is TRBV7-2 and J usage is TRBJ1-2; D gene ambiguous. The CDR3 contains 11 residues. Germline CDR1 and CDR2: SGHTA and FQGNSA. Trimming left V 5 bases short and J 14 bases short, with 15 bases between. The CDR3 region is CASSTDSALTF. The CDR3 coding sequence is TGTGCCAGCAGCACGGACTCGGCCCTAACCTTC.

The CDR3 is CASSLSPSSSGANVLTF. The CDR3 DNA follows: TGTGCCAGCAGTTTATCGCCTTCAAGCTCTGGGGCCAACGTCCTGACTTTC. The chain has TRBV27 and TRBJ2-6; D not certain. From germline, CDR1 is MNHEY and CDR2 SMNVEV (reference sequence). V gave up 0 bases and J gave up 0 bases, with 9 bases separating them. The CDR3 covers 17 residues.

J is TRBJ2-7 and V is TRBV7-8, with 11 bases that match TRBD2. The CDR3 consists of 16 residues. Germline CDR1 and CDR2: SGHVS and FQNEAQ. J lost 3 bases, V lost 5 bases, and 9 bases had no gene match. The CDR3 sequence is CASSRTIAGGGYEQYF. The CDR3 DNA sequence: TGTGCCAGCAGCAGGACGATAGCGGGAGGGGGCTACGAGCAGTACTTC.

The gene calls are TRBV2 and TRBJ1-2, with a weak D call TRBD1 (6 bases). CDR1 and CDR2 (germline): SNHLY, FYNNEI. The CDR3 is 13 amino acids. V was cut by 0 bases and J by 4 bases, with 6 bases left in between. The CDR3 sequence: CASSEAGAYGYTF. The CDR3 DNA is TGTGCCAGCAGTGAAGCGGGGGCCTATGGCTACACCTTC. Based on the CDR3 plus reference TRBV2 and TRBJ1-2, the full variable domain is EPEVTQTPSHQVTQMGQEVILRCVPISNHLYFYWYRQILGQKVEFLVSFYNNEISEKSEIFDDQFSVERPDGSNFTLKIRSTKLEDSAMYFCASSEAGAYGYTFGSGTRLTVV.

This sequence joins TRBV19 and TRBJ1-2, with 8 bases that match TRBD1. Trimming at V came to 7 bases and at J to 5 bases, leaving 6 bases not matched to a gene. This CDR3 has 13 residues. CDR1 and CDR2 (germline): LNHDA, SQIVND (reference sequence). CDR3 loop: CASTLDRGYGYTF. The DNA for the CDR3 is TGTGCCAGTACTCTAGACAGGGGTTATGGCTACACCTTC.

This chain links TRBV6-6 with TRBJ2-3; 10 nucleotides match TRBD2. Trimming at V came to 5 bases and at J to 5 bases, leaving 7 bases not matched to a gene. The germline V gene encodes CDR1 MNHNY and CDR2 SVGAGI (reference sequence). The CDR3 has 15 amino acids. The CDR3: CASSRLAGEVDTQYF. For the CDR3, the DNA is TGTGCCAGCAGTAGACTAGCGGGTGAGGTAGATACGCAGTATTTT.

The genes are TRBV19 and TRBJ1-1, with D hard to call. V lost 4 bases, J lost 0 bases, and 15 bases lay in between. This CDR3 is built from 16 residues. Per the germline V gene, CDR1 is LNHDA and CDR2 is SQIVND (reference sequence). CDR3 nucleotides: TGTGCCAGTAGTACCAAGGCTCACCTGATGAACACTGAAGCTTTCTTT. It yields the protein CASSTKAHLMNTEAFF.

The V and J genes are TRBV6-5 and TRBJ1-2; 8 positions match TRBD1. This CDR3 has 12 residues. J gave up 6 bases and V 5 bases, and 2 bases lay outside the gene matches. The germline V gene encodes CDR1 MNHEY and CDR2 SVGAGI. The CDR3 loop is CASSGQGHGYTF. CDR3 sequence (DNA): TGTGCCAGCAGTGGACAGGGACATGGCTACACCTTC.

V gene TRBV2 combines with J gene TRBJ1-5; D gene unclear. The CDR3 spans 14 residues. Germline CDR1 is SNHLY and CDR2 is FYNNEI. With 3 bases removed from V and 5 bases from J, the gap between germline ends came to 11 bases. CDR3 sequence (DNA): TGTGCCAGCAGTGATCGGAGTCCTTATCAGCCCCAGCATTTT. Translated, it gives CASSDRSPYQPQHF.

This chain uses TRBV5-1 with TRBJ1-4, with D tentatively TRBD1 (6 bases). The V end lost 4 bases, the J end lost 6 bases, and 16 bases lay between the germline ends. Germline CDR1 reads SGHRS; CDR2 reads YFSETQ. This CDR3 is built from 15 residues. The CDR3 sequence: CASSPTGDNHEKLFF. CDR3 coding DNA: TGCGCCAGCAGCCCCACCGGGGACAACCATGAAAAACTGTTTTTT.

The V gene is TRBV15, the J gene TRBJ2-1, with unresolved D. The germline V gene has CDR1 LNHNV and CDR2 YYDKDF (reference sequence). This CDR3 comprises 15 residues. V was clipped by 5 bases and J by 8 bases, with 19 bases between them. The DNA of the CDR3 is TGTGCCACCAGCCCTGATCTGGTAGGGTCCGATGAGCAGTTCTTC. Protein: CATSPDLVGSDEQFF. Filled out from reference TRBV15 and TRBJ2-1, the complete variable domain reads DAMVIQNPRYQVTQFGKPVTLSCSQTLNHNVMYWYQQKSSQAPKLLFHYYDKDFNNEADTPDNFQSRRPNTSFCFLDIRSPGLGDTAMYLCATSPDLVGSDEQFFGPGTRLTVL.

This clone was counted a single time. The chain uses TRBV12-5 and TRBJ2-6; D is unclear. V was trimmed by 6 bases and J by 4 bases, leaving 7 bases between them. Per germline, CDR1 LGHNT and CDR2 FRNRAP. This CDR3 is 13 amino acids long. The CDR3 sequence is CASGSEGANVLTF. The CDR3 bases are TGTGCTAGTGGCTCTGAGGGGGCCAACGTCCTGACTTTC.

The chain joins TRBV7-8 to TRBJ1-3; the D gene is possibly TRBD1 (5 bases). The CDR3 is made up of 16 amino acids. CDR1 is SGHVS and CDR2 is FQNEAQ in the germline V gene. Trimming took off 3 bases at V and 5 bases at J, with 17 bases between the two ends. The CDR3 DNA is TGTGCCAGCAGCTTTTCCGAGGCAGGGACTAGAAACACCATATATTTT. The encoded protein is CASSFSEAGTRNTIYF. The complete variable domain, with remaining parts taken from reference TRBV7-8 and TRBJ1-3, reads GAGVSQSPRYKVAKRGQDVALRCDPISGHVSLFWYQQALGQGPEFLTYFQNEAQLDKSGLPSDRFFAERPEGSVSTLKIQRTQQEDSAVYLCASSFSEAGTRNTIYFGEGSWLTVV.

The V gene is TRBV11-2, the J gene TRBJ2-7; no reliable D call. CDR1 and CDR2 (germline): SGHAT, FQNNGV. This CDR3 contains 15 residues. V lost 1 base and J 0 bases, leaving 10 bases between the germline ends. The CDR3 loop reads CASSLGTVSSYEQYF. The CDR3 DNA sequence: TGTGCCAGCAGCTTAGGGACGGTGAGCTCCTACGAGCAGTACTTC.